This T cell receptor beta chain was captured by sequencing in a study of T cells after yellow fever vaccination. Study background: Any fraction with a low cell number was prepared using SMART-Seq v4 Ultra Low Input. General study points: Only a minor proportion of clonotypes was detected across both CD4 and CD8 compartments. Abundant clonotypes from the bulk population could contaminate FACS-sorted repertoires.

Using its own MiXCR run on the 5' RACE reads, TCRdb lists one record per CDR3 protein. The sample shows about 130,000 distinct CDR3 sequences, 5% to 8% of them seen only once. This clonotype was seen ten or more times. Antigen specificity is unknown. The TCR comes from a man aged 25-40 years who received the YFV17D yellow fever vaccine. This sample comprised CD4+ T cells sorted from PBMCs, obtained 10 days after the yellow fever booster vaccination.

The CDR3 spells CSVDWQGGYNEQFF. CDR3 bases: TGCAGCGTTGATTGGCAGGGCGGCTACAATGAGCAGTTCTTC. The chain uses TRBV29-1 and TRBJ2-1; maybe TRBD1 (5 bases). V dropped 3 bases and J dropped 3 bases, with 12 bases sitting between them. Germline CDR1 reads SQVTM; CDR2 reads ANQGSEA. CDR3 length: 14 residues.